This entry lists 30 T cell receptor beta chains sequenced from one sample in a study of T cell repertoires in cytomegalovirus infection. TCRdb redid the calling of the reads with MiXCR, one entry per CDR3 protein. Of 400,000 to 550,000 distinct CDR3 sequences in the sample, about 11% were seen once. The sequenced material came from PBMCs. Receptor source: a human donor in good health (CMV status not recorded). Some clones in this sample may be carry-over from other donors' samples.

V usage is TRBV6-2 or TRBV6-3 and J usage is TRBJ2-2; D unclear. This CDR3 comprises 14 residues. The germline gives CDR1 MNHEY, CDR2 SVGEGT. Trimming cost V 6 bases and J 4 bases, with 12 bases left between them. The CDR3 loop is CASRGSSITGELFF. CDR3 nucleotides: TGTGCCAGCAGAGGCTCTTCGATCACCGGGGAGCTGTTTTTT.

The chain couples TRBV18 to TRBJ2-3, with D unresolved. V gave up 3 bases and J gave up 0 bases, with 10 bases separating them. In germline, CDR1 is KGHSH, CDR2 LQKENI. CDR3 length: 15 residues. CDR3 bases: TGTGCCAGCTCACCTTCCCCTTCTAGCACAGATACGCAGTATTTT. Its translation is CASSPSPSSTDTQYF.

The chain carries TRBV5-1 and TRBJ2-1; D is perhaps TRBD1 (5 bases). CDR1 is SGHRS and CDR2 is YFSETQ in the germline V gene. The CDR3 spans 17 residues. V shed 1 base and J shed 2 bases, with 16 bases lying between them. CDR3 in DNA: TGCGCCAGCAGCTTGCGTCAGCAGGGATCTCCCTACAATGAGCAGTTCTTC. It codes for CASSLRQQGSPYNEQFF.

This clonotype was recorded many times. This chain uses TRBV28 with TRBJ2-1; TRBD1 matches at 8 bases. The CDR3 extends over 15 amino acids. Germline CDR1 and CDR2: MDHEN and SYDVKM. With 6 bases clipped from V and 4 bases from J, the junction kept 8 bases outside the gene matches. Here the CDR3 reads CASRMTGAKYNEQFF. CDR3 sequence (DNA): TGTGCCAGCAGGATGACAGGGGCGAAGTACAATGAGCAGTTCTTC.

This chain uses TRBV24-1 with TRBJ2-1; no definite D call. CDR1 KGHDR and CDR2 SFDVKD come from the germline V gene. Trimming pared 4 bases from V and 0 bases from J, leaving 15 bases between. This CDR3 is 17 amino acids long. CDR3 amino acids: CATSDSPARSSYNEQFF. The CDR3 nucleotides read TGTGCCACCAGTGACTCCCCCGCTAGGAGCTCCTACAATGAGCAGTTCTTC.

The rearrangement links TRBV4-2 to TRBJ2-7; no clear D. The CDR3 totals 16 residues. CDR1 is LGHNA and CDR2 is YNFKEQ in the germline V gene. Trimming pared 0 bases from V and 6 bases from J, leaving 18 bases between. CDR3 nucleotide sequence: TGTGCCAGCAGCCAAGATCGGACGTTACTGGGCGGCGAGCAGTACTTC. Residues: CASSQDRTLLGGEQYF.

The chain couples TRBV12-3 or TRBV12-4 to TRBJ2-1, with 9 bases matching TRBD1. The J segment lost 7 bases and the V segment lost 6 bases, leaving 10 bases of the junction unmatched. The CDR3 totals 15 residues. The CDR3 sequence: CASRTSGTGINEQFF. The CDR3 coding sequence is TGTGCCAGCAGGACCTCCGGGACAGGGATAAATGAGCAGTTCTTC.

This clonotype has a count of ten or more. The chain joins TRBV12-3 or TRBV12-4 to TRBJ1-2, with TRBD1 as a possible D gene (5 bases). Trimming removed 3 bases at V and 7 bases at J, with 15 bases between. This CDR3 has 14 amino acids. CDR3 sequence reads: CASSFPGRAGGYTF. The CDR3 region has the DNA TGTGCCAGCAGTTTTCCAGGCAGGGCCGGTGGCTACACCTTC.

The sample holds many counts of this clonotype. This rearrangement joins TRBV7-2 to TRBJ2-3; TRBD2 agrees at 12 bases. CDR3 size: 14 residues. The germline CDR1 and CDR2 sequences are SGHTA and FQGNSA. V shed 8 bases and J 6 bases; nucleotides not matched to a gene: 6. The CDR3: CASSASGRGDTQYF. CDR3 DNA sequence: TGTGCCAGCTCGGCTAGCGGGAGGGGTGATACGCAGTATTTT.

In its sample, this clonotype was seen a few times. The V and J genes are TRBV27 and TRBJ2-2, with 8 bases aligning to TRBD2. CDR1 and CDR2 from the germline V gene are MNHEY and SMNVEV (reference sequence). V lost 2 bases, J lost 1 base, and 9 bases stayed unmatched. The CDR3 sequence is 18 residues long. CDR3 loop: CASSLSGRLAGNTGELFF. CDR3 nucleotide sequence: TGTGCCAGCAGTTTAAGTGGTCGTCTAGCGGGGAACACCGGGGAGCTGTTTTTT.

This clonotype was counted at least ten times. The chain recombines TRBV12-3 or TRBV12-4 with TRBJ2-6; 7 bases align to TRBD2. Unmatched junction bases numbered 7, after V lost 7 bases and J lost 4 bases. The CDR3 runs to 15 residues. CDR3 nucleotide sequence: TGTGCCAGCACCCTTACGGGGGGAGGGGCCAACGTCCTGACTTTC. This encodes CASTLTGGGANVLTF.

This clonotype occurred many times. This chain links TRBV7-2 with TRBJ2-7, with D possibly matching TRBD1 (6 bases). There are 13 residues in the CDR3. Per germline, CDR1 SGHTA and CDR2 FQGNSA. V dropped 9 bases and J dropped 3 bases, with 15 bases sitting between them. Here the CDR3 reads CASTQGMIYEQYF. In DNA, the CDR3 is TGTGCCAGTACACAGGGTATGATCTACGAGCAGTACTTC.

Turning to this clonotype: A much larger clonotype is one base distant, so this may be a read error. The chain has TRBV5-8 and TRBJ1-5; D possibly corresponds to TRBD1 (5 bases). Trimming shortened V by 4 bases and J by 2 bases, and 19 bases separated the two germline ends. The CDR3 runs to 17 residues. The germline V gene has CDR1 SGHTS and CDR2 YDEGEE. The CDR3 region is CASSNSHTRGGNQPQHF. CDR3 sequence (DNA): TGTGCCAGCAGCAACTCACATACCCGGGGCGGCAATCAGCCCCAGCATTTT.

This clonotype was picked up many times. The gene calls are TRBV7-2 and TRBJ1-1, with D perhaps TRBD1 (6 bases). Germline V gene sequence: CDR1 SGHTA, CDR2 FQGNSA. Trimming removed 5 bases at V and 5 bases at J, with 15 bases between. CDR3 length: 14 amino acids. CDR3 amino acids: CASSPSRGTTEAFF. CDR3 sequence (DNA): TGTGCCAGCAGCCCTTCTCGGGGGACAACTGAAGCTTTCTTT.

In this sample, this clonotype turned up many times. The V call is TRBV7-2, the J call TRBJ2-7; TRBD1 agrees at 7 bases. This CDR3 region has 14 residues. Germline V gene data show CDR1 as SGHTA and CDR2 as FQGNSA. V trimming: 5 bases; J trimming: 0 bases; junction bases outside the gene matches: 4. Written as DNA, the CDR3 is TGTGCCAGCAGCCCAGGGGGTTTCTCCTACGAGCAGTACTTC. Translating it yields CASSPGGFSYEQYF.

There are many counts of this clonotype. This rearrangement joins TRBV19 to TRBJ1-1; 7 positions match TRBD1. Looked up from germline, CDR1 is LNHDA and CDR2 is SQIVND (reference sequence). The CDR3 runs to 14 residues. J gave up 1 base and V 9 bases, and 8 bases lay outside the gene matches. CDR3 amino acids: CASRRGQANTEAFF. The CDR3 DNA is TGTGCCAGCCGACGTGGACAGGCGAACACTGAAGCTTTCTTT.

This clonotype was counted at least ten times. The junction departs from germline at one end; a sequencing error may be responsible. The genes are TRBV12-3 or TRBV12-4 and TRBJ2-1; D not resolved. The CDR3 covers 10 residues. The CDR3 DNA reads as TGTGCCAGCAGTTTCCAGAATGTGGTATTC. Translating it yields CASSFQNVVF.

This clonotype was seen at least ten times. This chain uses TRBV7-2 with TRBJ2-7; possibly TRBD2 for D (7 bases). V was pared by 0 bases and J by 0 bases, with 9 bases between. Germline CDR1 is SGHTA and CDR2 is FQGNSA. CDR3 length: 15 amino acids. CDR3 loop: CASSLAGGGSYEQYF. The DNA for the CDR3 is TGTGCCAGCAGCTTAGCGGGAGGGGGCTCCTACGAGCAGTACTTC.

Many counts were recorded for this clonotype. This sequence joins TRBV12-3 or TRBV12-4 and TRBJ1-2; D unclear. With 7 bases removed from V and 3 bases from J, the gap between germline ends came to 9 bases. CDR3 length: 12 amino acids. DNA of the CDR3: TGTGCCAGCAAGGCAAACCACTATGGCTACACCTTC. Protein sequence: CASKANHYGYTF.

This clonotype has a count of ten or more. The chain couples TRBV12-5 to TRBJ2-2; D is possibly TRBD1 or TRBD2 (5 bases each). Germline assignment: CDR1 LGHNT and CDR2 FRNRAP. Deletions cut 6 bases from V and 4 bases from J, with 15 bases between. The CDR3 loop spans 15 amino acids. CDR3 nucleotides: TGTGCTAGTGGCACGGGGCCCCCGGTCACCGGGGAGCTGTTTTTT. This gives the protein CASGTGPPVTGELFF.

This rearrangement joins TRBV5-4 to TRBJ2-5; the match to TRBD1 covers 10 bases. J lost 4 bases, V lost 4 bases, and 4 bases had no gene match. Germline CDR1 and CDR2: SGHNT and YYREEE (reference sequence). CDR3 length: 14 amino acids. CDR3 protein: CASSTTGGGETQYF. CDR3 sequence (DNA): TGTGCCAGCAGCACGACAGGGGGCGGAGAGACCCAGTACTTC.

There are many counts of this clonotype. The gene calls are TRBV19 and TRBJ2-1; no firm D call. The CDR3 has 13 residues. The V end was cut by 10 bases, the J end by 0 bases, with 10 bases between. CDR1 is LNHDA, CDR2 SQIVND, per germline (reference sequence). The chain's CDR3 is CATSRSSYNEQFF. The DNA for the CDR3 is TGTGCCACCTCGCGAAGCTCCTACAATGAGCAGTTCTTC.

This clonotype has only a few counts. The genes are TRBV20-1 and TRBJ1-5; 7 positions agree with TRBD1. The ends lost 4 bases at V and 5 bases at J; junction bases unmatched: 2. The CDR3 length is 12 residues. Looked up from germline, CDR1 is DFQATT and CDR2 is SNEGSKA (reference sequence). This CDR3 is CSAIRGDQPQHF. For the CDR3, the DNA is TGCAGTGCTATCAGGGGGGATCAGCCCCAGCATTTT.

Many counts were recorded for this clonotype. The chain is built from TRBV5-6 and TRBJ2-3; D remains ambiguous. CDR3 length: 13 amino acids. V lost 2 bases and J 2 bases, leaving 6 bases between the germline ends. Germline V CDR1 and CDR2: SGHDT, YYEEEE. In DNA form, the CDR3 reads TGTGCCAGCAGCTTATTTGACACAGATACGCAGTATTTT. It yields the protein CASSLFDTDTQYF.

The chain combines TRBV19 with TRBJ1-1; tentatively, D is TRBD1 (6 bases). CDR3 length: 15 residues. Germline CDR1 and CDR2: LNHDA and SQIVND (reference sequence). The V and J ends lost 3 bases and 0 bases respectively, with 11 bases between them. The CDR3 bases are TGTGCCAGTAGTATGCAGGGGCCCTTGAACACTGAAGCTTTCTTT. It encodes CASSMQGPLNTEAFF.

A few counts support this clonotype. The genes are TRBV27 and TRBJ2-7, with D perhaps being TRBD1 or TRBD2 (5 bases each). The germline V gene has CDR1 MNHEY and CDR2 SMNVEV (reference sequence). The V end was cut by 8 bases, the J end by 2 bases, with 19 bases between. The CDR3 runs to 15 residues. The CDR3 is CASLARAELTYEQYF. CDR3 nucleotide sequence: TGTGCCAGCCTAGCCAGGGCAGAACTAACCTACGAGCAGTACTTC.

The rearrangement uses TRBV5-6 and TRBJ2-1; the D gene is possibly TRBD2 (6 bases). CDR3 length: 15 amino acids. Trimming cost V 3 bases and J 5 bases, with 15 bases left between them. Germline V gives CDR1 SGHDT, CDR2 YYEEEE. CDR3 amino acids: CASSSRRDSNNEQFF. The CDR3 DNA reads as TGTGCCAGCAGCTCCCGAAGGGACTCAAACAATGAGCAGTTCTTC.

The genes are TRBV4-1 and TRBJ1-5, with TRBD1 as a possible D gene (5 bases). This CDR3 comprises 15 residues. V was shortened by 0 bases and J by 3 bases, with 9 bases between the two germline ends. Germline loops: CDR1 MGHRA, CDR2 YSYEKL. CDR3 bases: TGCGCCAGCAGCCAAGACAGGGAAGCCAATCAGCCCCAGCATTTT. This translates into CASSQDREANQPQHF.

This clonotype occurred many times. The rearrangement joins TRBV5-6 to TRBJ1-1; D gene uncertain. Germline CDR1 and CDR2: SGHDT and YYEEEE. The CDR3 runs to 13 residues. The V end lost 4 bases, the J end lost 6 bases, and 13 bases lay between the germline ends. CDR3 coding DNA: TGTGCCAGCAGCCGGCGCTGGCGGGCTGAAGCTTTCTTT. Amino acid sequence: CASSRRWRAEAFF.

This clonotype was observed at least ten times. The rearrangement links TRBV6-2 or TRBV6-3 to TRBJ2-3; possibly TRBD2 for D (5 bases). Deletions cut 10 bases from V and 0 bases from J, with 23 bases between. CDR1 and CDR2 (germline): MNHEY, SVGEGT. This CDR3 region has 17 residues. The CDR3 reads CAIRRPDGGPSTDTQYF. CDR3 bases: TGTGCCATCCGCCGGCCGGATGGCGGGCCGAGCACAGATACGCAGTATTTT.